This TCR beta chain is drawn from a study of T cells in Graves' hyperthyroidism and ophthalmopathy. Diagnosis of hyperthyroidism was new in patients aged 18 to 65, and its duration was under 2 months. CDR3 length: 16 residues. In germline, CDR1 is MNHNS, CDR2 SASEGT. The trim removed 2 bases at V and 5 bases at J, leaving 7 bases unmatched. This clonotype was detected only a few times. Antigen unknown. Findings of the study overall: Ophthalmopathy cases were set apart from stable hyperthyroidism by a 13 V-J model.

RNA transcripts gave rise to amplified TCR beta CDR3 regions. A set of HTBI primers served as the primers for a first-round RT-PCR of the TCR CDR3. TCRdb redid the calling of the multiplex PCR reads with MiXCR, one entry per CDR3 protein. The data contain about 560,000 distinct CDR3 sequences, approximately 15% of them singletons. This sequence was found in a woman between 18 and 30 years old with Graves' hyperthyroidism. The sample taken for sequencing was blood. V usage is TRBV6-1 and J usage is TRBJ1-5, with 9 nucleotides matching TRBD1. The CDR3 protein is CASSEWGQGQHQPQHF. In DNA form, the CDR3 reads TGTGCCAGCAGTGAATGGGGACAGGGTCAGCATCAGCCCCAGCATTTT.